The clone carrying this T cell receptor beta chain was seen only a few times. Its matching antigen is unknown. Amplification of TCR beta CDR3 regions was performed using RNA transcripts as template. First-round RT-PCR with HTBI primers amplified the TCR CDR3 region. TCRdb passed the multiplex PCR reads through MiXCR, listing each CDR3 protein once. The repertoire consists of approximately 360,000 distinct CDR3 sequences, with around 25% occurring once and the leading ten covering more than 60%. These data originate in a study of T cells in Graves' hyperthyroidism and ophthalmopathy. The study excluded patients with uncontrolled infection, other autoimmune disease, pregnancy or lactation. Whole-study findings and limits: With a median lead of approximately 6 months before onset, the model predicted ophthalmopathy.

CDR1 is KGHSH and CDR2 is LQKENI in the germline V gene. The CDR3 is 16 residues long. V was shortened by 3 bases and J by 4 bases, with 18 bases between the two germline ends. The chain links TRBV18 to TRBJ2-5; D is unresolved. The source of this sequence is a man aged 50-59 years with Graves' hyperthyroidism. Sequencing input: blood. The CDR3 reads CASSPRKGRLLETQYF. The CDR3 DNA sequence: TGTGCCAGCTCACCGCGGAAGGGCCGCCTATTAGAGACCCAGTACTTC.